The rows below give T cell receptor beta chains drawn from one sample of a study of T cell changes during pregnancy in multiple sclerosis. Profiling relied on immunoSEQ multiplex PCR, and the TCRdb table lists in-frame clones only, not all of them. In the table there are tens of thousands of clones, roughly nine tenths of which are singletons. Sequenced here: CD4+ T cells from peripheral blood mononuclear cells, sampled in the third trimester of pregnancy. These TCRs come from a female donor in good health, enrolled as a control in a pregnancy study. Each CDR3 is given with its conserved first and last residue. Fields, in order: V gene, J gene, CDR3 protein.

TRBV25-1,TRBJ1-6,CASSDTGQQNSPLHF
TRBV30,TRBJ1-5,CAWSPLGGASNQPQHF
TRBV29-1,TRBJ1-5,CSVDYGDGQPQHF
TRBV5-1,TRBJ1-1,CASSLGGNTEAFF
TRBV9,TRBJ2-7,CASSVGASGSYEQYF
TRBV7-6,TRBJ1-2,CASSLVSVQGMDGYTF
TRBV5-6,TRBJ1-2,CASSRPRGGLSYTF
TRBV18,TRBJ1-1,CASSPPRGNTEAFF
TRBV14,TRBJ1-1,CASSQAVGYTEAFF
TRBV30,TRBJ1-2,CACPGRTNYGYTF
TRBV6-5,TRBJ1-5,CASSYSATQPQHF
TRBV7-8,TRBJ1-1,CASSLARGSTEAFF
TRBV2,TRBJ1-1,CASTSQGPDTEAFF
TRBV4-3,TRBJ2-3,CASSQGRGGHYTQYF
TRBV19,TRBJ1-1,CASGPLRDAAFF
TRBV23-1,TRBJ2-2,CASRPKGQGIAGELFF
TRBV5-1,TRBJ2-2,CASSPRTGANTGELFF
TRBV6-6,TRBJ1-2,CASSDRGQGVDGYTF
TRBV29-1,TRBJ2-5,CSVAASGETQYF
TRBV4-2,TRBJ1-2,CASSQSDTGYNYGYTF
TRBV11-2,TRBJ2-4,CASTLGGKERDIQYF
TRBV12-5,TRBJ1-2,CASGLGGQGPYGYTF
TRBV5-4,TRBJ2-6,CASSLDRPSGANVLTF
TRBV5-5,TRBJ1-2,CASSWTTGQGAYGYTF
TRBV14,TRBJ1-2,CASSLGTGGYTF
TRBV5-5,TRBJ2-1,CASSSHPSSGGARGNEQFF
TRBV5-6,TRBJ2-4,CASSLVAMNIQYF
TRBV30,TRBJ1-5,CAWSVRVDSFSNQPQHF
TRBV6-5,TRBJ2-3,CASSFRQGFADTQYF
TRBV30,TRBJ1-2,CAWSVLGRDYGYTF
TRBV19,TRBJ1-1,CASSPGQHTEAFF
TRBV6-6,TRBJ1-1,CASSEGQGGTEAFF
TRBV7-8,TRBJ2-5,CASSFVGGTKRKETQYF
TRBV5-4,TRBJ2-3,CASSRTSTDTQYF
TRBV5-4,TRBJ1-2,CASSLQGGPGYTF
TRBV5-1,TRBJ2-5,CASSPIGETQYF
TRBV9,TRBJ2-1,CASSVRTSGEQFF
TRBV5-4,TRBJ1-2,CASNLGRDNYGYTF
TRBV9,TRBJ2-5,CASSYRTGEETQYF
TRBV15,TRBJ1-2,CATSRGQTSYGYTF
TRBV21-1,TRBJ2-7,CASLKPTLGSYEQYF
TRBV2,TRBJ2-1,CASSEDRGSREQFF
TRBV5-4,TRBJ2-1,CASSLRGGNEQFF
TRBV5-1,TRBJ1-6,CASRLSGQSNSPLHF
TRBV19,TRBJ2-1,CASSTLAGTRWFF
TRBV6-8,TRBJ1-3,CASSPRSRSLAGNTIYF
TRBV6-1,TRBJ1-2,CASSEIGKGYYGYTF
TRBV11-3,TRBJ2-2,CASSHRFGNTGELFF
TRBV14,TRBJ2-3,CASSQDEPGTGGLDTQYF
TRBV6-6,TRBJ1-5,CASREHRGNQPQHF